These T cell receptor beta chains were read from a single sample in a study of T cell responses to AZD1222 COVID-19 vaccine. Libraries were prepared by immunoSEQ multiplex PCR; TCRdb keeps only in-frame clonotypes and omits some of them. Among fewer than 130,000 clones, about four fifths were seen once, and the ten largest hold 4% to 5%. Source: peripheral blood, taken on day 0 of AZD1222 vaccination. All receptors derive from an adult in good health. Each CDR3 is given with its conserved first and last residue. The order of the fields is clone size, D gene, J gene, V gene, CDR3 protein, CDR3 DNA. D genes are given only for firm matches. Rows give clone size only sometimes, using once, few, many, or a class for an expanded clone.

>NA|NA|TRBJ1-2|TRBV10-3
CAISGGAPLYGYTF
TGTGCCATCAGTGGTGGAGCCCCCCTCTATGGCTACACCTTC
>NA|NA|TRBJ2-3|TRBV5-1
CASSLTGATTDTQYF
TGCGCCAGCAGCTTAACGGGGGCGACCACAGATACGCAGTATTTT
>NA|NA|TRBJ2-7|TRBV20-1
CSARDSGEQYF
TGCAGTGCTAGAGATTCAGGCGAGCAGTACTTC
>NA|NA|TRBJ1-2|TRBV24-1
CATSDGTVANYGYTF
TGTGCCACCAGTGACGGGACCGTAGCTAACTATGGCTACACCTTC
>NA|NA|TRBJ1-5|TRBV19
CASSIRAGMDQPQHF
TGTGCCAGTAGTATTCGGGCAGGGATGGATCAGCCCCAGCATTTT
>NA|NA|TRBJ1-6|TRBV18
CASSPPKPNSPLHF
TGTGCCAGCTCACCTCCAAAACCGAATTCACCCCTCCACTTT
>NA|TRBD1|TRBJ1-2|TRBV11-2
CASSWDRVAGYTF
TGTGCCAGCAGCTGGGACAGGGTCGCTGGCTACACCTTC
>NA|NA|TRBJ2-4|TRBV6-6
CAITEASKNIQYF
TGTGCCATAACCGAGGCGTCCAAAAACATTCAGTACTTC
>NA|NA|TRBJ2-2|TRBV7-2
CASSSQGKLPGELFF
TGTGCCAGCAGCTCGCAGGGAAAGCTGCCCGGGGAGCTGTTTTTT
>few|TRBD1|TRBJ1-5|TRBV4-3
CASSQTRTGLQPQHF
TGCGCCAGCAGCCAAACACGGACAGGGCTTCAGCCCCAGCATTTT
>NA|TRBD1|TRBJ2-7|TRBV6-2/TRBV6-3
CASSDHRTGASEQYF
TGTGCCAGCAGTGACCATAGGACAGGGGCCTCCGAGCAGTACTTC
>once|TRBD2|TRBJ2-7|TRBV4-1
CASSPGIGTSGRYEQYF
TGCGCCAGCAGCCCGGGGATTGGGACTAGCGGGAGATACGAGCAGTACTTC
>many|NA|TRBJ2-2|TRBV2
CASSQHTGVPGELFF
TGTGCCAGCAGTCAACATACGGGGGTCCCCGGGGAGCTGTTTTTT
>NA|TRBD2|TRBJ2-3|TRBV5-1
CASSLALAGGTDTQYF
TGCGCCAGCAGCTTGGCGCTAGCGGGGGGCACAGATACGCAGTATTTT
>few|NA|TRBJ1-1|TRBV5-1
CASSFENTEAFF
TGCGCCAGCAGCTTCGAAAACACTGAAGCTTTCTTT
>NA|TRBD1|TRBJ1-1|TRBV2
CASRAPRGTGTFTEAFF
TGTGCCAGCAGGGCCCCGAGGGGGACAGGTACTTTCACTGAAGCTTTCTTT